The 21 T cell receptor beta chains presented below share a single source sample, sequenced in a study of blood T cell repertoires in COVID-19. Measured with immunoSEQ multiplex PCR; TCRdb has only the in-frame clones, and not every one. This sample carries tens of thousands of clones, 85% of them seen once, and the ten largest clones take around 3.3%. The sequencing sample was made of peripheral blood. These receptors were collected from a man aged 50-59 years with acute or convalescent COVID-19.

The chain employs TRBV6-5 and TRBJ2-5; 12 bases agree with TRBD2. Trimming cost V 6 bases and J 5 bases; bases outside gene matches: 4. The CDR3 extends over 14 amino acids. Germline V gene data show CDR1 as MNHEY and CDR2 as SVGAGI. CDR3 sequence (DNA): TGTGCCAGCAGGACTAGCGGGAGTGTCGAGACCCAGTACTTC. Translation gives CASRTSGSVETQYF.

CDR3 nucleotides: TGTGCCAGTAGTGCGAGAGGAGCAGCTGGAAACACCATATATTTT. Protein: CASSARGAAGNTIYF. The chain is built from TRBV19 and TRBJ1-3; D remains unclear. Looked up from germline, CDR1 is LNHDA and CDR2 is SQIVND (reference sequence). The CDR3 spans 15 residues. V gave up 5 bases and J gave up 2 bases, with 13 bases separating them. Full variable domain (remainder filled in from reference TRBV19 and TRBJ1-3): DGGITQSPKYLFRKEGQNVTLSCEQNLNHDAMYWYRQDPGQGLRLIYYSQIVNDFQKGDIAEGYSVSREKKESFPLTVTSAQKNPTAFYLCASSARGAAGNTIYFGEGSWLTVV.

The rearrangement joins TRBV30 to TRBJ2-7, with D unresolved. The germline V and J ends were trimmed by 0 bases and 5 bases, with 5 bases remaining between them. Germline loops: CDR1 GTSNPN, CDR2 SVGIG (reference sequence). The CDR3 covers 11 residues. The CDR3 protein is CAWSVVDEQYF. The CDR3 DNA sequence: TGTGCCTGGAGTGTAGTAGACGAGCAGTACTTC.

J is TRBJ2-3 and V is TRBV3-1 (or the pseudogene TRBV3-2); TRBD1 agrees at 10 bases. Unmatched junction bases numbered 8, after V lost 1 base and J lost 1 base. Germline V CDR1 and CDR2: LGHDT, YNNKEL (reference sequence). CDR3 size: 18 residues. This CDR3 is CASSQVPGTGEGTDTQYF. The CDR3 nucleotides read TGTGCCAGCAGCCAAGTCCCAGGGACAGGGGAGGGCACAGATACGCAGTATTTT.

Written as DNA, the CDR3 is TGCGCCAGCAGCCAGGACAGAGATCAGCCCCAGCATTTT. Its protein product is CASSQDRDQPQHF. This rearrangement joins TRBV4-3 to TRBJ1-5; D may be TRBD1 (6 bases). The germline CDR1 and CDR2 sequences are LGHNA and YSLEER. The CDR3 is made up of 13 amino acids. V gave up 3 bases and J gave up 5 bases, with 8 bases separating them.

V gene TRBV5-5 combines with J gene TRBJ2-7; 8 bases are a match to TRBD1. Trimming cost V 1 base and J 0 bases; bases outside gene matches: 9. This CDR3 region has 17 residues. Looked up from germline, CDR1 is SGHKS and CDR2 is YYEKEE (reference sequence). CDR3 sequence: CASSLSGGQFSSYEQYF. As DNA, the CDR3 is TGTGCCAGCAGCTTGTCAGGGGGCCAGTTCAGCTCCTACGAGCAGTACTTC.

The chain recombines TRBV9 with TRBJ2-7; 9 bases fit TRBD1. Per germline, CDR1 SGDLS and CDR2 YYNGEE. Unmatched junction bases numbered 4, after V lost 0 bases and J lost 3 bases. There are 15 residues in the CDR3. In nucleotides, the CDR3 is TGTGCCAGCAGCGTAGGTTGGACAGGGGTCTACGAGCAGTACTTC. It codes for CASSVGWTGVYEQYF.

The gene calls are TRBV14 and TRBJ2-3; 8 bases are a match to TRBD2. Losses at the gene ends were 1 base for V and 3 bases for J; bases not matched to a gene: 15. Germline V gene data show CDR1 as SGHDN and CDR2 as FVKESK. The CDR3 spans 19 residues. CDR3 residues: CASSQAPGRAGAPTDTQYF. DNA of the CDR3: TGTGCCAGCAGCCAAGCCCCCGGGCGAGCGGGAGCCCCAACAGATACGCAGTATTTT.

V usage is TRBV7-9 and J usage is TRBJ2-2; maybe TRBD2 (7 bases). The CDR3 is 18 residues long. Germline V CDR1 and CDR2: SEHNR, FQNEAQ (reference sequence). V lost 5 bases and J 2 bases, leaving 21 bases between the germline ends. The CDR3 DNA reads TGTGCCAGCAGCCCCGGTTCGTTGCGGGGGCACAACACCGGGGAGCTGTTTTTT. Protein: CASSPGSLRGHNTGELFF.

V usage is TRBV4-2 and J usage is TRBJ2-1, with unresolved D. The CDR3 is 14 residues long. Germline lookup yields CDR1 LGHNA and CDR2 YNFKEQ. V lost 0 bases and J lost 4, with 7 bases in between. CDR3 coding DNA: TGTGCCAGCAGCCAAGAGGTACAATACAATGAGCAGTTCTTC. Its translation is CASSQEVQYNEQFF.

This chain links TRBV7-9 with TRBJ2-5, with D uncertain. The CDR3 totals 14 residues. CDR1 and CDR2 from the germline V gene are SEHNR and FQNEAQ (reference sequence). V gave up 5 bases and J gave up 2 bases, with 12 bases separating them. The CDR3: CASSPLEVQETQYF. CDR3 nucleotides: TGTGCCAGCAGCCCGCTAGAAGTTCAAGAGACCCAGTACTTC.

The chain carries TRBV6-5 and TRBJ1-2, with D possibly being TRBD1 (6 bases). CDR3 length: 13 residues. CDR1 is MNHEY, CDR2 SVGAGI, per germline. V gave up 2 bases and J gave up 8 bases, with 12 bases separating them. CDR3 coding DNA: TGTGCCAGCAGTTACGCAGGGGAGGGGGGCTACACCTTC. Its translation: CASSYAGEGGYTF.

This chain joins TRBV3-1 (or the pseudogene TRBV3-2) and TRBJ1-1; TRBD1 is a possible D gene (6 bases). Germline lookup yields CDR1 LGHDT and CDR2 YNNKEL (reference sequence). CDR3 length: 12 amino acids. V was shortened by 1 base and J by 7 bases, with 7 bases between the two germline ends. CDR3 in DNA: TGTGCCAGCAGCCAAGGACAGGTTGAAGCTTTCTTT. This codes for CASSQGQVEAFF.

V usage is TRBV19 and J usage is TRBJ2-1, with 8 bases that match TRBD2. Trimming at V came to 3 bases and at J to 7 bases, leaving 11 bases not matched to a gene. Germline loops: CDR1 LNHDA, CDR2 SQIVND (reference sequence). This CDR3 spans 16 amino acids. The DNA for the CDR3 is TGTGCCAGTAGTATGGCGGGGGGCCCCGTTGGGAATGAGCAGTTCTTC. This sequence encodes CASSMAGGPVGNEQFF.

The chain carries TRBV20-1 and TRBJ2-7; D remains ambiguous. The CDR3 covers 12 residues. CDR1 DFQATT and CDR2 SNEGSKA come from the germline V gene (reference sequence). With 3 bases removed from V and 1 base from J, the gap between germline ends came to 7 bases. CDR3 sequence (DNA): TGCAGTGCTAGTGAACAGTCCTACGAGCAGTACTTC. Translated: CSASEQSYEQYF.

The chain has TRBV6-6 and TRBJ1-6, with D hard to call. Trimming cost V 4 bases and J 4 bases, with 8 bases left between them. There are 14 residues in the CDR3. Germline V lookup: CDR1 MNHNY, CDR2 SVGAGI (reference sequence). The CDR3 DNA reads TGTGCCAGCAGTTCAACGGGATATAATTCACCCCTCCACTTT. This translates into CASSSTGYNSPLHF.

This rearrangement joins TRBV9 to TRBJ1-4; 8 bases agree with TRBD1. Per the germline V gene, CDR1 is SGDLS and CDR2 is YYNGEE. The V segment lost 6 bases and the J segment 10 bases; nucleotides outside the gene matches: 11. The CDR3 sequence is 14 residues long. The CDR3 DNA sequence: TGTGCCAGCACCGGAGACAGGGGCGCGGGAAAACTGTTTTTT. Translated: CASTGDRGAGKLFF.

This clone turned up a few times. The rearrangement links TRBV19 to TRBJ1-1, with D unclear. The CDR3 covers 14 residues. Looked up from germline, CDR1 is LNHDA and CDR2 is SQIVND (reference sequence). V was shortened by 6 bases and J by 0 bases, with 11 bases between the two germline ends. The CDR3 loop is CASRQVPMNTEAFF. DNA of the CDR3: TGTGCCAGTAGGCAGGTTCCCATGAACACTGAAGCTTTCTTT.

V is TRBV2 and J is TRBJ1-3, with D hard to call. CDR3 size: 15 residues. Between the trimmed V and J ends, which lost 6 bases and 1 base, there was a span of 13 bases. Germline CDR1 reads SNHLY; CDR2 reads FYNNEI. CDR3 sequence: CASSRTRTSGNTIYF. The CDR3 DNA reads as TGTGCCAGCAGCCGAACAAGGACTTCTGGAAACACCATATATTTT.

This CDR3 is CASSPIGGQETQYF. CDR3 nucleotides: TGTGCCAGCTCTCCAATCGGCGGCCAAGAGACCCAGTACTTC. The chain combines TRBV18 with TRBJ2-5; no firm D call. Germline V gives CDR1 KGHSH, CDR2 LQKENI. Between the trimmed V and J ends, which lost 6 bases and 1 base, there was a span of 12 bases. The length of the CDR3 is 14 residues.

This chain uses TRBV20-1 with TRBJ1-5, with 7 bases aligning to TRBD1. Per germline, CDR1 DFQATT and CDR2 SNEGSKA (reference sequence). J gave up 2 bases and V 3 bases, and 28 bases lay outside the gene matches. The length of the CDR3 is 22 residues. CDR3 sequence (DNA): TGCAGTGCTAGTGGGGTCACTCGACAGGGAGGCGGTATTTTGTTGGGCAATCAGCCCCAGCATTTT. The encoded protein is CSASGVTRQGGGILLGNQPQHF.